These T cell receptor beta chains were read from a single sample in a study of T cell repertoires in cytomegalovirus infection. TCRdb processed the reads anew with MiXCR; each CDR3 protein has one entry. The table lists over 200,000 distinct CDR3 sequences, roughly 13% of them singletons. Source material: PBMCs. These receptors were collected from a human donor in good health (CMV status not recorded). Some clones in this sample may be carry-over from other donors' samples. Both conserved end residues are part of each CDR3. The order of the fields is J gene, clone size, D gene, V gene, CDR3 DNA, CDR3 protein. D genes are given only for firm matches. Clone size is given for some rows only: seen once, a few or many times, or a class if the clone is expanded.

>TRBJ1-1|few|.|TRBV27
TGTGCCAGCAAGATCGGGGAAAGGAGAACTGAAGCTTTCTTT
CASKIGERRTEAFF
>TRBJ2-6|.|.|TRBV20-1
TGCAGTGCTAGACAGTCGTCTGGGGCCAACGTCCTGACTTTC
CSARQSSGANVLTF
>TRBJ1-6|.|TRBD1|TRBV5-1
TGCGCCAGCCACAGGGGTAGTAATTCACCCCTCCACTTT
CASHRGSNSPLHF
>TRBJ2-7|.|.|TRBV20-1
TGCAGTGCCCTTGACACGGATACCTACGAGCAGTACTTC
CSALDTDTYEQYF
>TRBJ1-1|many|.|TRBV29-1
TGCAGCGTTGGCAGGGTAGGGGGGGCTCTCACTGACACTGAAGCTTTCTTT
CSVGRVGGALTDTEAFF
>TRBJ2-1|many|.|TRBV29-1
TGCAGCGTTGGGGGTAGCGCCTATCCGCAGTTCTTC
CSVGGSAYPQFF
>TRBJ2-2|few|.|TRBV7-2
TGTGCCAGCAGCTTGGTCTCGGGCCACACCGGGGAGCTGTTTTTT
CASSLVSGHTGELFF
>TRBJ2-7|once|TRBD2|TRBV9
TGTGCCAGCAGCGCTGGGACCCGGGAGGGCGAGCAGTACTTC
CASSAGTREGEQYF
>TRBJ2-7|.|.|TRBV11-2
TGTGCCAGCAGCTTATCGGTGGGGGGGCTCAGGTACGAGCAGTACTTC
CASSLSVGGLRYEQYF
>TRBJ2-3|many|TRBD2|TRBV6-4
TGTGCCAGCAGTCCGCGGGGGGGCACAGATACGCAGTATTTT
CASSPRGGTDTQYF
>TRBJ2-6|many|.|TRBV7-8
TGTGCCAGCAGCTTACTATCAGGGGCCGGGGCCAACGTCCTGACTTTC
CASSLLSGAGANVLTF
>TRBJ2-7|.|.|TRBV20-1
TGCAGTGCTAGAGATGTTCGACGGACCTACGAGCAGTACTTC
CSARDVRRTYEQYF
>TRBJ2-6|many|.|TRBV12-3/TRBV12-4
TGTGCCAGCAGTTTTCAAGGCTCTGGGGCCAACGTCCTGACTTTC
CASSFQGSGANVLTF
>TRBJ2-1|many|.|TRBV6-2/TRBV6-3
TGTGCCAGCAGTCCCGACATCTCTGACTATAGCTCCTACAATGAGCAGTTCTTC
CASSPDISDYSSYNEQFF
>TRBJ2-5|.|.|TRBV20-1
TGCAGTGCTAGAGATCTAAGGGGTTTGGAGACCCAGTACTTC
CSARDLRGLETQYF
>TRBJ1-5|many|.|TRBV7-8
TGTGCCAGCAGCTTCCCGGATCAGCCCCAGCATTTT
CASSFPDQPQHF
>TRBJ2-5|.|.|TRBV20-1
TGCAGTGCTAGGTTGCCGGGACCCCTTGAGACCCAGTACTTC
CSARLPGPLETQYF
>TRBJ1-1|few|.|TRBV20-1
TGCAGTGCTCGATCGCCTAATGAGGCTTTCTTT
CSARSPNEAFF
>TRBJ2-3|many|.|TRBV7-8
TGTGCCAGCAGCTCCCGTTCAACCGCAGATACGCAGTATTTT
CASSSRSTADTQYF
>TRBJ1-2|few|.|TRBV7-9
TGTGCCAGCAGCTCTTACTTTGGGGGCAACTATGGCTACACCTTC
CASSSYFGGNYGYTF
>TRBJ1-2|few|.|TRBV6-6
TGTGCCAGCAGTTACTCGCAGGGGTCCTATGGCTACACCTTC
CASSYSQGSYGYTF
>TRBJ2-1|many|TRBD2|TRBV6-2/TRBV6-3
TGTGCCAGCAACCCCGGGGCGGGAGGGCACAATGAGCAGTTCTTC
CASNPGAGGHNEQFF
>TRBJ2-6|many|.|TRBV10-3
TGTGCCATCAGTGATTCTGCTGGGGCCAACGTCCTGACTTTC
CAISDSAGANVLTF
>TRBJ2-1|.|.|TRBV2
TGTGCCAGCAGAGAGAAGCGGAGCTACAATGAGCAGTTCTTC
CASREKRSYNEQFF
>TRBJ1-2|.|.|TRBV20-1
TGCAGTGCTTCTCTCCAGGGCGGCTATGGCTACACCTTC
CSASLQGGYGYTF
>TRBJ1-1|few|.|TRBV18
TGTGCCAGCTCAAGCTCCCAGGGCACTGAAGCTTTCTTT
CASSSSQGTEAFF
>TRBJ2-2|few|TRBD1|TRBV14
TGTGCCAGCAGCCAGACAGGGGGCGGGGAGCTGTTTTTT
CASSQTGGGELFF
>TRBJ1-5|many|TRBD1|TRBV20-1
TGCAGTGCTAGAGATCTTGCCGGGGACAGGGGGCTGTTTAGCAATCAGCCCCAGCATTTT
CSARDLAGDRGLFSNQPQHF
>TRBJ2-3|few|.|TRBV19
TGTGCCAGTAGAATGGACAGCCTGATCACAGATACGCAGTATTTT
CASRMDSLITDTQYF